This passage covers 13 T cell receptor beta chains from one sample sequenced in a study of blood T cell repertoires in COVID-19. Sequenced by immunoSEQ multiplex PCR; TCRdb stores in-frame clones only, minus some. Among around 63,000 clones, around 67% were seen once, and the ten largest hold around 20%. Sequenced: peripheral blood. Receptor source: a woman in her 50s with active or convalescent COVID-19.

This clone was seen just once. The V call is TRBV2, the J call TRBJ1-6; 7 bases line up with TRBD1. This CDR3 region has 16 residues. Germline CDR1 is SNHLY and CDR2 is FYNNEI. The trim removed 5 bases at V and 0 bases at J, leaving 4 bases unmatched. CDR3 sequence: CASSKGDSSYNSPLHF. The CDR3 DNA sequence: TGTGCCAGCAGTAAAGGGGACAGCTCCTATAATTCACCCCTCCACTTT.

The chain carries TRBV4-2 and TRBJ2-1, with TRBD1 matching over 9 bases. V shed 0 bases and J 6 bases; nucleotides not matched to a gene: 9. The CDR3 consists of 17 residues. Germline assignment: CDR1 LGHNA and CDR2 YNFKEQ. CDR3 sequence: CASSQEETGGFVNEQFF. The CDR3 nucleotides are TGTGCCAGCAGCCAAGAGGAGACAGGGGGGTTTGTCAATGAGCAGTTCTTC.

This clone was picked up a small number of times. This rearrangement joins TRBV12-3 or TRBV12-4 to TRBJ2-1, with TRBD1 matching over 7 bases. The CDR3 covers 13 residues. J lost 14 bases, V lost 0 bases, and 7 bases had no gene match. The CDR3 DNA reads as TGTGCCAGCAGTTTAGCCCTAACAGGGGAAAAGTTCTTC. This codes for CASSLALTGEKFF.

CDR3 amino acids: CASSYSHRGGYEQYF. CDR3 bases: TGTGCCAGCAGTTACTCGCACAGGGGGGGGTACGAGCAGTACTTC. The chain joins TRBV6-5 to TRBJ2-7, with a possible D match to TRBD1 (8 bases). V lost 0 bases and J lost 4, with 13 bases in between. Germline values: CDR1 MNHEY, CDR2 SVGAGI. The CDR3 runs to 15 residues.

The chain recombines TRBV5-4 with TRBJ1-2, with D unresolved. Per germline, CDR1 SGHNT and CDR2 YYREEE (reference sequence). V shed 0 bases and J shed 6 bases, with 15 bases lying between them. The CDR3 is 15 amino acids. CDR3 sequence: CASSLAGQKTNGYTF. CDR3 nucleotide sequence: TGTGCCAGCAGCTTGGCTGGGCAGAAGACTAATGGCTACACCTTC.

CDR3 in DNA: TGTGCCAGCAGTTTTAAGACTCCCTACGAGCAGTACTTC. Amino acids: CASSFKTPYEQYF. The rearrangement links TRBV27 to TRBJ2-7; D is undetermined. The CDR3 extends over 13 amino acids. V lost 3 bases and J 2 bases, leaving 8 bases between the germline ends. CDR1 and CDR2 from the germline V gene are MNHEY and SMNVEV (reference sequence).

The V gene is TRBV10-2, the J gene TRBJ1-1, with D maybe TRBD1 (5 bases). The V gene's germline CDR1 is WSHSY and CDR2 SAAADI. CDR3 length equals 13 residues. Between the trimmed V and J ends, which lost 7 bases and 1 base, there was a span of 10 bases. CDR3 coding DNA: TGCGCCAGCACCGATGACAGGAACACTGAAGCTTTCTTT. It translates to CASTDDRNTEAFF.

This clone appeared a single time. The V call is TRBV7-2, the J call TRBJ1-1, with D unresolved. Germline CDR1 and CDR2: SGHTA and FQGNSA. The CDR3 contains 12 residues. With 4 bases removed from V and 3 bases from J, the gap between germline ends came to 6 bases. CDR3 sequence: CASSSQHTEAFF. As DNA, the CDR3 is TGTGCCAGCAGCTCACAGCACACTGAAGCTTTCTTT.

The rearrangement uses TRBV15 and TRBJ1-1, with 7 bases matching TRBD1. This CDR3 spans 14 amino acids. Trimming took 0 bases from V and 8 from J; bases not matched to a gene: 6. Germline lookup yields CDR1 LNHNV and CDR2 YYDKDF (reference sequence). The CDR3: CATSRDRGTAEAFF. For the CDR3, the DNA is TGTGCCACCAGCAGAGATCGGGGGACAGCCGAAGCTTTCTTT.

The V call is TRBV28, the J call TRBJ1-4; D is unclear. Germline lookup yields CDR1 MDHEN and CDR2 SYDVKM. Trimming took 6 bases from V and 0 from J, leaving 5 bases between them. The CDR3 loop spans 13 amino acids. CDR3 in DNA: TGTGCCAGCAGACGGTCAACTAATGAAAAACTGTTTTTT. Translating gives CASRRSTNEKLFF.

This clone was seen only once. The V gene is TRBV19, the J gene TRBJ2-1; the match to TRBD1 covers 8 bases. Trimming took 3 bases from V and 6 from J; bases not matched to a gene: 10. Per germline, CDR1 LNHDA and CDR2 SQIVND (reference sequence). CDR3 length equals 16 residues. The chain's CDR3 is CASSMMQGAIGNEQFF. The CDR3 DNA follows: TGTGCCAGTAGTATGATGCAGGGGGCGATAGGCAATGAGCAGTTCTTC.

There are a few counts of this clone. V gene TRBV29-1 combines with J gene TRBJ1-3; 8 bases map to TRBD1. Germline CDR1 SQVTM, CDR2 ANQGSEA. The trim removed 7 bases at V and 3 bases at J, leaving 5 bases unmatched. This CDR3 has 13 amino acids. The CDR3 is CSATGGSGNTIYF. The CDR3 DNA sequence: TGCAGCGCAACAGGGGGGAGTGGAAACACCATATATTTT.

Only a few counts were recorded for this clone. This chain links TRBV3-1 (or the pseudogene TRBV3-2) with TRBJ1-2; no firm D call. This CDR3 has 13 residues. The germline CDR1 and CDR2 sequences are LGHDT and YNNKEL (reference sequence). V lost 0 bases, J lost 7 bases, and 9 bases lay in between. The CDR3 bases are TGTGCCAGCAGCCAAGATCCCAGTACTGGCTACACCTTC. It is translated as CASSQDPSTGYTF.